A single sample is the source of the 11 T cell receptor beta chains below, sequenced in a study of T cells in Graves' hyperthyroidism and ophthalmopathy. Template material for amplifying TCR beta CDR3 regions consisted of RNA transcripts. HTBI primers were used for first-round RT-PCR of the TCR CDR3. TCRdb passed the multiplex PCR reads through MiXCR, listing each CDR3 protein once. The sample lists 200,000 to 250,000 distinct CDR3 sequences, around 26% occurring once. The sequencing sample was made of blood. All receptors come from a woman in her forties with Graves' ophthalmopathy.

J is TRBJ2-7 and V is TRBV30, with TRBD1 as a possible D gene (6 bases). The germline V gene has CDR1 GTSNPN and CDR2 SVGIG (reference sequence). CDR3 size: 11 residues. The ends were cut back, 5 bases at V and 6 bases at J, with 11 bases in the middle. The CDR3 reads CAWDRLGEQYF. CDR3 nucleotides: TGTGCCTGGGACAGGTTAGGCGAGCAGTACTTC.

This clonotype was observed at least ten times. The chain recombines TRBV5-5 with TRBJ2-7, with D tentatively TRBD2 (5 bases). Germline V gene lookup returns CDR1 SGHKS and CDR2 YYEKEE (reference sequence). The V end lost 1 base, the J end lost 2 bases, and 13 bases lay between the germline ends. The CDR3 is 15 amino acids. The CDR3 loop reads CASSLRGLDPYEQYF. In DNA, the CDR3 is TGTGCCAGCAGCTTGAGAGGGTTGGACCCCTACGAGCAGTACTTC.

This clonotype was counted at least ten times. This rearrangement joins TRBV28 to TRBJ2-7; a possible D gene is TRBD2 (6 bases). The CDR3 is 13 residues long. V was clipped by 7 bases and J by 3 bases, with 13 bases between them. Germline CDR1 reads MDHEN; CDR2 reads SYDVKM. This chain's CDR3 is CASTTGGLYEQYF. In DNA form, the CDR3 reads TGTGCCAGCACGACCGGGGGTCTCTACGAGCAGTACTTC.

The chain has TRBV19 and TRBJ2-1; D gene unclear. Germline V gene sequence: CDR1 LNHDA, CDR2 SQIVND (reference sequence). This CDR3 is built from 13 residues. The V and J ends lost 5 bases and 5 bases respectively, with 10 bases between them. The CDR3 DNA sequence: TGTGCCAGTAGTTTGGACGATAACAATGAGCAGTTCTTC. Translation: CASSLDDNNEQFF.

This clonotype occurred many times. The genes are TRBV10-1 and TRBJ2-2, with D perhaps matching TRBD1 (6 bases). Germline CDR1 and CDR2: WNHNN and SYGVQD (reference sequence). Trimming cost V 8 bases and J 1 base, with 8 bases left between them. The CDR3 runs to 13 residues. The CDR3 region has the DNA TGCGCCAGCCCGACAGGGAACACCGGGGAGCTGTTTTTT. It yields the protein CASPTGNTGELFF.

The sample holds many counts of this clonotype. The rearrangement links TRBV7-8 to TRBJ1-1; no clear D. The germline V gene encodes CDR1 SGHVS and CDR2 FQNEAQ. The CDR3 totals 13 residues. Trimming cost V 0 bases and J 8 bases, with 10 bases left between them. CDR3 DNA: TGTGCCAGCAGCTTAGCTAGCTGGTCGGAAGCTTTCTTT. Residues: CASSLASWSEAFF. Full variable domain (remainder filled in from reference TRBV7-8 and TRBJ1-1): GAGVSQSPRYKVAKRGQDVALRCDPISGHVSLFWYQQALGQGPEFLTYFQNEAQLDKSGLPSDRFFAERPEGSVSTLKIQRTQQEDSAVYLCASSLASWSEAFFGQGTRLTVV.

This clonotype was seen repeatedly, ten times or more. CDR3 protein: CASSLGTSVHEQYF. The CDR3, as DNA: TGTGCCAGCAGCCTGGGGACTAGCGTGCACGAGCAGTACTTC. The chain links TRBV9 to TRBJ2-7; 10 bases fit TRBD2. Germline V gene data show CDR1 as SGDLS and CDR2 as YYNGEE. The V and J ends lost 4 bases and 5 bases, in that order; junction bases with no gene match: 6. The CDR3 is 14 residues long.

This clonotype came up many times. DNA for the CDR3: TGTGCCAGCAGTGCATACCAAGGGAGTAATCAGCCCCAGCATTTT. Residues: CASSAYQGSNQPQHF. The rearrangement links TRBV27 to TRBJ1-5; D uncertain. The CDR3 has 15 amino acids. The germline V gene encodes CDR1 MNHEY and CDR2 SMNVEV (reference sequence). Deletions cut 5 bases from V and 4 bases from J, with 15 bases between.

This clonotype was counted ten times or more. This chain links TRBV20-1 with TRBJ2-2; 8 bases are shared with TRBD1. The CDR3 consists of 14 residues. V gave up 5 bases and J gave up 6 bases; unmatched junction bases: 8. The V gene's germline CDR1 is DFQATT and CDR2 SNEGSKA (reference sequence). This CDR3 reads CSAFHRGSAGELFF. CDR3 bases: TGCAGTGCTTTCCACAGGGGGTCGGCCGGGGAGCTGTTTTTT.

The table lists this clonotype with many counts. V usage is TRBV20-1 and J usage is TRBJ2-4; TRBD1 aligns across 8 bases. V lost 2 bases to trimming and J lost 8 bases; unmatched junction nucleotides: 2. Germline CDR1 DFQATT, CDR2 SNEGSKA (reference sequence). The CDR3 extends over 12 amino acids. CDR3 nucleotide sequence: TGCAGTGCTAGACAGGGGGCCGACATTCAGTACTTC. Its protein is CSARQGADIQYF.

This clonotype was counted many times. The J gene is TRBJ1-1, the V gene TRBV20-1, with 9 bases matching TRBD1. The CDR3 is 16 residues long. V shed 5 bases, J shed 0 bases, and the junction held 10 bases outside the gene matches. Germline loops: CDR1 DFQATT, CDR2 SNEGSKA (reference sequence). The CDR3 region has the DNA TGCAGTGCTGGCCGGGACAGGGCCTCCCTGAACACTGAAGCTTTCTTT. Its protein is CSAGRDRASLNTEAFF.